These 12 T cell receptor beta chains came from one sample sequenced in a study of regulatory and conventional T cells in RAG deficiency. The repertoire was sequenced with immunoSEQ multiplex PCR; TCRdb's copy has only in-frame clones and lacks some. Of fewer than 35,000 clones in the sample, 89% were seen once. These data also formed part of another study, on regulatory T cells. That report adds: The primer mix had 52 TRBV and 13 TRBJ primers.

The sequenced sample was CD8+ T cells sorted from blood. The receptors originated from a human donor in good health.

The V and J genes are TRBV11-2 and TRBJ1-2; D uncertain. The CDR3 has 12 amino acids. Germline V CDR1 and CDR2: SGHAT, FQNNGV. Between the trimmed V and J ends, which lost 1 base and 8 bases, there was a span of 8 bases. CDR3 DNA sequence: TGTGCCAGCAGCTTAGGGCAGGAAGGCTACACCTTC. It encodes CASSLGQEGYTF.

The rearrangement joins TRBV30 to TRBJ1-3; D remains ambiguous. Trimming took off 1 base at V and 2 bases at J, with 9 bases between the two ends. The CDR3 has 14 residues. From germline, CDR1 is GTSNPN and CDR2 SVGIG (reference sequence). The CDR3 loop reads CAWSGDETGNTIYF. Written as DNA, the CDR3 is TGTGCCTGGAGTGGTGATGAGACTGGAAACACCATATATTTT.

This chain joins TRBV11-2 and TRBJ2-7, with 12 bases fitting TRBD2. Trimming took 0 bases from V and 3 from J; bases not matched to a gene: 12. Germline CDR1 reads SGHAT; CDR2 reads FQNNGV. CDR3 length equals 19 residues. DNA of the CDR3: TGTGCCAGCAGCTTAGATCTGGCCCCCGGGACTAGCGGGTTCTACGAGCAGTACTTC. Translating it yields CASSLDLAPGTSGFYEQYF.

V gene TRBV2 combines with J gene TRBJ2-1, with no clear D. V gave up 1 base and J gave up 4 bases, with 14 bases separating them. Germline V lookup: CDR1 SNHLY, CDR2 FYNNEI. The CDR3 extends over 16 amino acids. The CDR3 protein is CASSEEFWAAYNEQFF. Here the CDR3 DNA reads TGTGCCAGCAGTGAAGAATTTTGGGCAGCTTACAATGAGCAGTTCTTC.

A word on this clone: The sample carries other DNA sequences with the same CDR3. This chain joins TRBV7-8 and TRBJ1-4; no definite D call. The V gene's germline CDR1 is SGHVS and CDR2 FQNEAQ. CDR3 length: 16 amino acids. The V gene lost 2 bases and the J gene lost 0 bases, with 10 bases spanning the gap. The CDR3 region is CASSLRRTATNEKLFF. CDR3 nucleotides: TGTGCCAGCAGCTTAAGGAGGACTGCAACTAATGAAAAACTGTTTTTT.

The V call is TRBV7-9, the J call TRBJ2-1; D is ambiguous. Between the trimmed V and J ends, which lost 5 bases and 8 bases, there was a span of 16 bases. The CDR3 has 14 residues. Looked up from germline, CDR1 is SEHNR and CDR2 is FQNEAQ (reference sequence). The CDR3 loop is CASSQDHRRDEQFF. Written as DNA, the CDR3 is TGTGCCAGCAGCCAAGACCACCGTAGGGATGAGCAGTTCTTC.

The J gene is TRBJ2-2, the V gene TRBV30; D gene uncertain. From germline, CDR1 is GTSNPN and CDR2 SVGIG (reference sequence). CDR3 length equals 15 residues. V was shortened by 1 base and J by 2 bases, with 11 bases between the two germline ends. The CDR3 sequence is CAWSGGLPNTGELFF. The CDR3, as DNA: TGTGCCTGGAGTGGGGGTCTACCAAACACCGGGGAGCTGTTTTTT.

This chain connects TRBV5-1 to TRBJ2-3; no reliable D call. From germline, CDR1 is SGHRS and CDR2 YFSETQ. Trimming shortened V by 3 bases and J by 6 bases, and 8 bases separated the two germline ends. This CDR3 is built from 12 residues. The CDR3, as DNA: TGCGCCAGCAGCTCCGAGTGGGATACGCAGTATTTT. Its translation: CASSSEWDTQYF. The full variable domain, in which reference TRBV5-1 and TRBJ2-3 provide the parts outside the CDR3, is KAGVTQTPRYLIKTRGQQVTLSCSPISGHRSVSWYQQTPGQGLQFLFEYFSETQRNKGNFPGRFSGRQFSNSRSEMNVSTLELGDSALYLCASSSEWDTQYFGPGTRLTVL.

The CDR3 nucleotides read TGTGCCAGCAGTCAAAGCGGGAGTGGCACAGATACGCAGTATTTT. Its protein is CASSQSGSGTDTQYF. The chain joins TRBV6-4 to TRBJ2-3; 8 bases align to TRBD2. Germline CDR1 MRHNA, CDR2 SNTAGT. This CDR3 has 15 amino acids. With V trimmed by 5 bases and J by 1 base, 5 bases remained unmatched.

This chain connects TRBV18 to TRBJ1-3, with 8 bases lining up with TRBD1. V shed 1 base, J shed 2 bases, and the junction held 7 bases outside the gene matches. The CDR3 runs 17 residues. Germline lookup yields CDR1 KGHSH and CDR2 LQKENI. Written as DNA, the CDR3 is TGTGCCAGCTCACCACGGGGACAGGACCCTACTGGAAACACCATATATTTT. Protein: CASSPRGQDPTGNTIYF.

The chain carries TRBV10-3 and TRBJ1-2; D ambiguous. The CDR3 runs to 13 residues. V lost 2 bases and J 4 bases, leaving 8 bases between the germline ends. CDR1 and CDR2 (germline): ENHRY, SYGVKD. The CDR3 spells CAISEPGTYGYTF. The CDR3 DNA is TGTGCCATCAGTGAGCCGGGAACCTATGGCTACACCTTC.

V usage is TRBV5-4 and J usage is TRBJ1-2; a weak D match, TRBD1 (6 bases). The germline V and J ends were trimmed by 2 bases and 8 bases, with 19 bases remaining between them. This CDR3 is built from 15 residues. The germline gives CDR1 SGHNT, CDR2 YYREEE (reference sequence). The CDR3 DNA sequence: TGTGCCAGCAGCTTAATGGGGGGCCAAGTTGGAGGCTACACCTTC. This sequence encodes CASSLMGGQVGGYTF.